A single sample is the source of the 19 T cell receptor beta chains below, sequenced in a study of blood T cell repertoires in COVID-19. The repertoire was sequenced with immunoSEQ multiplex PCR; TCRdb's copy has only in-frame clones and lacks some. The sample yields about 230,000 clones, about 87% seen once. The specimen sequenced was PBMCs or T cells enriched from blood (not recorded which). The source is a woman in her thirties who had been exposed to COVID-19.

The chain joins TRBV5-1 to TRBJ1-1; D uncertain. This CDR3 contains 16 residues. CDR1 and CDR2 from the germline V gene are SGHRS and YFSETQ. The V end lost 2 bases, the J end lost 0 bases, and 14 bases lay between the germline ends. CDR3: CASSLASSVMNTEAFF. The CDR3, as DNA: TGCGCCAGCAGCTTAGCCTCGTCTGTCATGAACACTGAAGCTTTCTTT.

This chain links TRBV5-1 with TRBJ2-7, with 15 bases aligning to TRBD2. This CDR3 has 16 residues. Germline V gene lookup returns CDR1 SGHRS and CDR2 YFSETQ. Trimming at V came to 5 bases and at J to 4 bases, leaving 7 bases not matched to a gene. In nucleotides, the CDR3 is TGCGCCAGCAGGGCCGGGACTAGCGGGAGGCAATACGAGCAGTACTTC. Protein sequence: CASRAGTSGRQYEQYF.

The chain has TRBV27 and TRBJ1-5; D is possibly TRBD1 (6 bases). The CDR3 has 12 residues. V was trimmed by 8 bases and J by 3 bases, leaving 8 bases between them. Germline V CDR1 and CDR2: MNHEY, SMNVEV (reference sequence). CDR3 residues: CASGQINQPQHF. The CDR3 nucleotides are TGTGCCAGCGGACAGATCAATCAGCCCCAGCATTTT.

The V gene is TRBV9, the J gene TRBJ2-3, with TRBD2 matching over 12 bases. V gave up 3 bases and J gave up 0 bases; unmatched junction bases: 5. Germline loops: CDR1 SGDLS, CDR2 YYNGEE. This CDR3 contains 17 residues. The CDR3 sequence: CASSESGTSGSTDTQYF. DNA of the CDR3: TGTGCCAGCAGCGAATCCGGGACTAGCGGGAGCACAGATACGCAGTATTTT.

V and J are TRBV5-1 and TRBJ2-3; the D gene is possibly TRBD2 (6 bases). V was pared by 2 bases and J by 3 bases, with 16 bases between. In germline, CDR1 is SGHRS, CDR2 YFSETQ. The length of the CDR3 is 16 residues. The CDR3 region is CASSFRGERDTDTQYF. Written as DNA, the CDR3 is TGCGCCAGCAGCTTCCGCGGGGAGAGGGATACAGATACGCAGTATTTT.

CDR3 coding DNA: TGTGCCACCAGTGACACAGTCCCGGCTGCGACCCAGTACTTC. Amino acids: CATSDTVPAATQYF. The chain uses TRBV24-1 and TRBJ2-5; D is uncertain. Germline CDR1 KGHDR, CDR2 SFDVKD. The germline V and J ends were trimmed by 4 bases and 7 bases, with 15 bases remaining between them. The CDR3 length is 14 residues.

This clone occurred once. The gene calls are TRBV7-9 and TRBJ2-6; possibly TRBD1 for D (6 bases). This CDR3 is built from 15 residues. V lost 5 bases and J lost 3, with 11 bases in between. The V gene's germline CDR1 is SEHNR and CDR2 FQNEAQ (reference sequence). In nucleotides, the CDR3 is TGTGCCAGCAGCCGAACAGGGCGTGGGGCCAACGTCCTGACTTTC. This sequence encodes CASSRTGRGANVLTF.

This clone was counted only a few times. V is TRBV30 and J is TRBJ2-1, with a tentative D call TRBD1 (5 bases). V lost 0 bases and J lost 3, with 9 bases in between. Per the germline V gene, CDR1 is GTSNPN and CDR2 is SVGIG (reference sequence). CDR3 length equals 14 residues. This CDR3 reads CAWSVSRVYNEQFF. The CDR3 nucleotides are TGTGCCTGGAGTGTAAGCAGGGTCTACAATGAGCAGTTCTTC.

A word on this clone: Different DNA sequences within this sample yield the same CDR3. The chain uses TRBV18 and TRBJ1-5; 10 positions match TRBD1. Germline trimming cut 2 bases from V and 6 bases from J; bases unmatched to any gene: 4. CDR1 and CDR2 from the germline V gene are KGHSH and LQKENI. The CDR3 length is 15 residues. The CDR3 protein is CASSPGTGVGQPQHF. The CDR3 DNA sequence: TGTGCCAGCTCACCAGGGACAGGGGTCGGTCAGCCCCAGCATTTT.

The J gene is TRBJ1-1, the V gene TRBV4-2, with 7 bases fitting TRBD1. The CDR3 sequence is 15 residues long. CDR1 LGHNA and CDR2 YNFKEQ come from the germline V gene. V lost 0 bases to trimming and J lost 3 bases; unmatched junction nucleotides: 4. CDR3: CASSQDTGEDTEAFF. The CDR3 region has the DNA TGTGCCAGCAGCCAAGATACAGGGGAGGACACTGAAGCTTTCTTT.

This chain links TRBV10-2 with TRBJ1-5; 11 bases fit TRBD1. Germline assignment: CDR1 WSHSY and CDR2 SAAADI. J lost 4 bases, V lost 2 bases, and 7 bases had no gene match. There are 17 residues in the CDR3. CDR3 amino acids: CASSEPRGDRGNQPQHF. In DNA form, the CDR3 reads TGCGCCAGCAGTGAGCCCAGAGGGGACAGGGGGAATCAGCCCCAGCATTTT.

This rearrangement joins TRBV18 to TRBJ1-2; 9 bases line up with TRBD1. Germline CDR1 is KGHSH and CDR2 is LQKENI. V lost 2 bases to trimming and J lost 1 base; unmatched junction nucleotides: 5. This CDR3 has 16 residues. The CDR3 here is CASSPTGGTINYGYTF. The CDR3 DNA follows: TGTGCCAGCTCACCAACAGGGGGCACAATTAACTATGGCTACACCTTC.

The J gene is TRBJ2-7, the V gene TRBV10-3; D is possibly TRBD1 (5 bases). The ends were cut back, 7 bases at V and 3 bases at J, with 16 bases in the middle. CDR3 length: 14 residues. Germline CDR1 and CDR2: ENHRY and SYGVKD. The CDR3 region has the DNA TGTGCCATCACCGCAGGGATGTCCGGCTACGAGCAGTACTTC. Amino acids: CAITAGMSGYEQYF.

The J gene is TRBJ2-7, the V gene TRBV5-6; tentatively, D is TRBD1 (5 bases). CDR1 is SGHDT and CDR2 is YYEEEE in the germline V gene. V lost 4 bases to trimming and J lost 6 bases, with 17 bases between them. The CDR3 sequence is 14 residues long. CDR3 loop: CASSLRVFATEQYF. CDR3 coding DNA: TGTGCCAGCAGCCTCAGGGTGTTCGCTACCGAGCAGTACTTC.

For the CDR3, the DNA is TGTGCCAGCAGCTCTACTATTGGAGAGGAGCTGTTTTTT. Its translation is CASSSTIGEELFF. This chain connects TRBV7-8 to TRBJ2-2; D unclear. Per the germline V gene, CDR1 is SGHVS and CDR2 is FQNEAQ. The CDR3 covers 13 residues. Trimming left V 4 bases short and J 10 bases short, with 13 bases between.

V and J are TRBV28 and TRBJ1-2; D is uncertain. The CDR3 runs to 18 residues. V lost 7 bases, J lost 4 bases, and 28 bases lay in between. The germline gives CDR1 MDHEN, CDR2 SYDVKM. The CDR3 DNA reads as TGTGCCAGCACCCAAAGGCCAGGCTCCCCCTCGGCCCCCTATGGCTACACCTTC. Translating gives CASTQRPGSPSAPYGYTF.

Only one count was recorded for this clone. CDR3 in amino acids: CASSLKVGLGEQYF. The CDR3 bases are TGCGCCAGCAGCTTGAAGGTAGGACTGGGAGAGCAGTACTTC. The rearrangement joins TRBV5-1 to TRBJ2-7; perhaps TRBD2 as D (5 bases). V dropped 1 base and J dropped 7 bases, with 15 bases sitting between them. The CDR3 has 14 residues. The germline CDR1 and CDR2 sequences are SGHRS and YFSETQ.

This chain links TRBV7-9 with TRBJ2-6; D is undetermined. CDR1 is SEHNR, CDR2 FQNEAQ, per germline (reference sequence). This CDR3 comprises 16 residues. The V and J ends lost 2 bases and 0 bases respectively, with 8 bases between them. The CDR3 DNA is TGTGCCAGCAGCTTAAGGCGGAGCTCTGGGGCCAACGTCCTGACTTTC. It is translated as CASSLRRSSGANVLTF. The full variable domain, completed using reference TRBV7-9 and TRBJ2-6, is DTGVSQNPRHKITKRGQNVTFRCDPISEHNRLYWYRQTLGQGPEFLTYFQNEAQLEKSRLLSDRFSAERPKGSFSTLEIQRTEQGDSAMYLCASSLRRSSGANVLTFGAGSRLTVL.

J is TRBJ2-1 and V is TRBV28; maybe TRBD1 (5 bases). The CDR3 covers 12 residues. Germline CDR1 is MDHEN and CDR2 is SYDVKM. V lost 8 bases and J lost 6, with 11 bases in between. The CDR3 region is CASSSQGNEQFF. The CDR3 DNA is TGTGCCAGCTCCTCTCAGGGCAATGAGCAGTTCTTC.